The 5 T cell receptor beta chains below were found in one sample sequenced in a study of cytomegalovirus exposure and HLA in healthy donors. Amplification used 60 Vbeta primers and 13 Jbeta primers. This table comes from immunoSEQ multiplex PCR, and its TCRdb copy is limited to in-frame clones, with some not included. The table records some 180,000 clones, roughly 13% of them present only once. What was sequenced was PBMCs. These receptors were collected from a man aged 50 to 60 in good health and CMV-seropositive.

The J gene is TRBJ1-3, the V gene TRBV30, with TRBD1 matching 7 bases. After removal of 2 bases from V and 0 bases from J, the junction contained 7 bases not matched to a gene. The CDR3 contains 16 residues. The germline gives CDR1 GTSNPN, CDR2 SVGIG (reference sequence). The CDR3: CAWSLGQARSGNTIYF. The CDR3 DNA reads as TGTGCCTGGAGTCTTGGACAGGCTCGCTCTGGAAACACCATATATTTT.

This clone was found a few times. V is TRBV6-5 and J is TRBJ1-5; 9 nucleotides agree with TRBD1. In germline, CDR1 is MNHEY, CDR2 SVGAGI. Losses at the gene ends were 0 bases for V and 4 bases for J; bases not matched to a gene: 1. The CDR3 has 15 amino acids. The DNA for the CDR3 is TGTGCCAGCAGTTACTCCGGGACAGGGAATCAGCCCCAGCATTTT. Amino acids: CASSYSGTGNQPQHF.

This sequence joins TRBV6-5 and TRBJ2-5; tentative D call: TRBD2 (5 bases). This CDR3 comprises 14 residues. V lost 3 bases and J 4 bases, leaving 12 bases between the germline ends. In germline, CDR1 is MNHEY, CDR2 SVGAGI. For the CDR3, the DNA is TGTGCCAGCAGTTATACCGGGAACGGAGAGACCCAGTACTTC. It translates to CASSYTGNGETQYF.

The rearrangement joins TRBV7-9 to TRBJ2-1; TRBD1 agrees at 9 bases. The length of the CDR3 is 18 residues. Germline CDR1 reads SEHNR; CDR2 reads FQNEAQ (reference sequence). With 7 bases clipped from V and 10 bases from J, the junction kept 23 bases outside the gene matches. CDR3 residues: CASTSQLGQRQGVREQFF. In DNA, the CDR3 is TGTGCCAGCACCTCACAATTGGGACAACGACAGGGGGTAAGGGAGCAGTTCTTC.

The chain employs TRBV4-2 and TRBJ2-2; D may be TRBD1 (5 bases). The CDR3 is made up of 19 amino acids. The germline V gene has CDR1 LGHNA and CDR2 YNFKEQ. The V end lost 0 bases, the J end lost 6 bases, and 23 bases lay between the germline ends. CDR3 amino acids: CASSQEGPRQPKVAGELFF. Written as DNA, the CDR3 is TGTGCCAGCAGCCAAGAGGGGCCCAGACAGCCCAAGGTGGCCGGGGAGCTGTTTTTT.